A selection of T cell receptor beta chains follows, all from one sample in a study of blood T cell repertoires in COVID-19. Measured with immunoSEQ multiplex PCR; TCRdb has only the in-frame clones, and not every one. The sample yields about 120,000 clones, around three quarters seen once. The source material was peripheral blood. These receptors were obtained from a man aged 60-69 years with active or convalescent COVID-19. The CDR3 runs from the conserved cysteine through the conserved F or W. Each record gives: clone size, D gene, V gene, J gene, CDR3 DNA, CDR3 protein. D genes are given only for firm matches. The listing skips clone size in some rows; elsewhere it reads once, few, many or a size class.

NA,NA,TRBV9,TRBJ1-4,TGTGCCAGCAGCGTATTTCCGCTACAGGGTTCAAATGAAAAACTGTTTTTT,CASSVFPLQGSNEKLFF
NA,NA,TRBV18,TRBJ1-1,TGTGCCAGCTCACGGGCTAAGAACACTGAAGCTTTCTTT,CASSRAKNTEAFF
few,TRBD1,TRBV12-3/TRBV12-4,TRBJ1-6,TGTGCCAGCAGCCCAGGGGGGAATTCACCCCTCCACTTT,CASSPGGNSPLHF
once,NA,TRBV2,TRBJ1-1,TGTGCCAGCAGTGAAGAAGGGGTCCCGAACACTGAAGCTTTCTTT,CASSEEGVPNTEAFF
NA,TRBD2,TRBV7-2,TRBJ2-4,TGTGCCAGCAGCCCCCGGACTAGCGGGAGAGGAGCAAACATTCAGTACTTC,CASSPRTSGRGANIQYF
NA,TRBD2,TRBV18,TRBJ2-4,TGTGCCAGCTCAGTGCTAGCGGGAGGGCCGAATTCTCCCAAAAACATTCAGTACTTC,CASSVLAGGPNSPKNIQYF
NA,TRBD2,TRBV20-1,TRBJ2-1,TGCAGTGCTAGTTTGGCGGGGGGGCTAGCGGATAACAATGAGCAGTTCTTC,CSASLAGGLADNNEQFF
NA,NA,TRBV23-1,TRBJ1-1,TGCGCCAGCTCGCATTACCGAGGGAGGGGCCTCCGATCGAACACTGAAGCTTTCTTT,CASSHYRGRGLRSNTEAFF
NA,TRBD1,TRBV6-5,TRBJ1-2,TGTGCCAGCAGTTACAGGGGGCGAGATGGCTACACCTTC,CASSYRGRDGYTF
few,TRBD2,TRBV5-1,TRBJ2-3,TGCGCCAGCAGGGAGCGGGGTAGCACAGATACGCAGTATTTT,CASRERGSTDTQYF
NA,NA,TRBV1,TRBJ2-1,TGCACCAGCAGCCAAGATAAGGGACTAGCGCACAATGAGCAGTTCTTC,CTSSQDKGLAHNEQFF
NA,NA,TRBV3-1/TRBV3-2,TRBJ1-6,TGTGCCAGCAGCCCTCAGGGTCCCCACTCACCCCTCCACTTT,CASSPQGPHSPLHF
NA,TRBD2,TRBV4-3,TRBJ2-3,TGCGCCAGCAGCCAAGATACGGGACTAGCGGTCACAGATACGCAGTATTTT,CASSQDTGLAVTDTQYF
NA,TRBD2,TRBV2,TRBJ2-3,TGTGCCAGCAGGGAGAGCGGGAGGGGCGATACGCAGTATTTT,CASRESGRGDTQYF
once,TRBD1,TRBV6-2/TRBV6-3,TRBJ2-2,TGTGCCAGCAGTTACCCGAGGACAGGGGCGAACACCGGGGAGCTGTTTTTT,CASSYPRTGANTGELFF
NA,TRBD2,TRBV24-1,TRBJ2-1,TGTGCCACCAGTGACGGGGGGACTAGCGCAAACAATGAGCAGTTCTTC,CATSDGGTSANNEQFF
NA,TRBD2,TRBV19,TRBJ2-5,TGTGCCAGTAGTGCCTCTTTTTCGGGAGGGTCAGAAGAGACCCAGTACTTC,CASSASFSGGSEETQYF
NA,NA,TRBV12-3/TRBV12-4,TRBJ2-1,TGTGCCAGCAGTCTCAGTTCAGAGGAGTTCTTC,CASSLSSEEFF
once,NA,TRBV11-2,TRBJ1-1,TGTGCCAGCAGCTTCCAGGGGACTGAAGCTTTCTTT,CASSFQGTEAFF
NA,TRBD1,TRBV6-5,TRBJ1-4,TGTGCCAGCAGGGGCCGGGACAGAAATTGGGAAAAACTGTTTTTT,CASRGRDRNWEKLFF
NA,TRBD1,TRBV9,TRBJ1-4,TGTGCCAGCAGCGCCCGACAGGGGGCGACTAATGAAAAACTGTTTTTT,CASSARQGATNEKLFF
NA,TRBD2,TRBV19,TRBJ2-1,TGTGCCAGTAGTTCTTTGCCCGGGACTAGCGTATACAATGAGCAGTTCTTC,CASSSLPGTSVYNEQFF
NA,NA,TRBV12-5,TRBJ2-1,TGTGCTAGTGGTTTGCAACGTAGTGAGCAGTTCTTC,CASGLQRSEQFF
NA,TRBD1,TRBV25-1,TRBJ1-2,TGTGCCAGCAGTGTTGGACAGGGGGTATTGGGCTACACCTTC,CASSVGQGVLGYTF
NA,NA,TRBV18,TRBJ1-4,TGTGCCAGCTCCCTCCGACGGGATGAAAAACTGTTTTTT,CASSLRRDEKLFF
NA,NA,TRBV5-1,TRBJ2-1,TGCGCCAGCAGCTTGGAGGCCGGACTCTACAATGAGCAGTTCTTC,CASSLEAGLYNEQFF
NA,TRBD2,TRBV28,TRBJ2-7,TGTGCCAGTCGGACTAGCGGGGTCTACGAGCAGTACTTC,CASRTSGVYEQYF
NA,NA,TRBV24-1,TRBJ2-7,TGTGCCACCAGTGATTCCCGAGGGCTATTCCACGAGCAGTACTTC,CATSDSRGLFHEQYF
NA,NA,TRBV28,TRBJ1-5,TGTGCCAGCAGCCCCCCAGGGTCTGGTCAGCCCCAGCATTTT,CASSPPGSGQPQHF
NA,TRBD1,TRBV6-5,TRBJ2-7,TGTGCCAGCAGTTACACGGCAGGGGGATCCTACGAGCAGTACTTC,CASSYTAGGSYEQYF
NA,TRBD1,TRBV5-1,TRBJ2-1,TGCGCCAGCAGCCCCGGGACAGGGGGCGGTGAGCAGTTCTTC,CASSPGTGGGEQFF